This TCR beta chain emerged from a study of beta chain features in type 1 diabetes. The CDR3 extends over 13 amino acids. The germline CDR1 and CDR2 sequences are SGHTA and FQGNSA. The V gene lost 7 bases and the J gene lost 5 bases, with 14 bases spanning the gap. Study-level results: People with Type 1 diabetes carried modestly yet significantly shorter TCRB CDR3s in all four CD4+ subsets. Cells with high TCR expression could be over-represented when cDNA is sequenced. PCR might preferentially amplify shorter templates, equally in patients and controls.

The table lists this clone with many counts. The antigen remains unidentified. Every bit of the isolated RNA underwent reverse transcription, so sequencing read expressed TCRB transcripts. TCRdb keeps only in-frame clones here, not all; method: immunoSEQ multiplex PCR. The repertoire includes about 390,000 clones, around 9.6% of them detected once, and about 0.6% sits in the top ten. This chain uses TRBV7-2 with TRBJ1-1; D possibly corresponds to TRBD1 (5 bases). The specimen sequenced was central memory CD4+ T cells from blood. The TCR originated in a man aged 30-40 years with type 1 diabetes. CDR3 amino acids: CASTQGIGTEAFF. The CDR3 region has the DNA TGTGCCAGCACTCAGGGAATTGGAACTGAAGCTTTCTTT. The variable domain in full, with the rest retrieved from reference TRBV7-2 and TRBJ1-1, is GAGVSQSPSNKVTEKGKDVELRCDPISGHTALYWYRQSLGQGLEFLIYFQGNSAPDKSGLPSDRFSAERTGGSVSTLTIQRTQQEDSAVYLCASTQGIGTEAFFGQGTRLTVV.